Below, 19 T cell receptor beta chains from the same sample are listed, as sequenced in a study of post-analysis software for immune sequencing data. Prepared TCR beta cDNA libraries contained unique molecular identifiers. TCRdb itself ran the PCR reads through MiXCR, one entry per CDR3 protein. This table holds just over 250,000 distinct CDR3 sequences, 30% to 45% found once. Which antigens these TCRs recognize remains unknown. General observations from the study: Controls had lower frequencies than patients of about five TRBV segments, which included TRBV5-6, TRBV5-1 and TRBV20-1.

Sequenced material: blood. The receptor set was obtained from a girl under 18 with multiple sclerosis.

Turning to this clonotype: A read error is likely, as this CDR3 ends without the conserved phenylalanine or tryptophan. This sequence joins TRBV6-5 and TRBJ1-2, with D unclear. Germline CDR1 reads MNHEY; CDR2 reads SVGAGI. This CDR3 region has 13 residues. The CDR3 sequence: CASSYSRSYGYTI. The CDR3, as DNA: TGTGCCAGCAGCTACTCCAGGTCCTATGGCTACACCATC.

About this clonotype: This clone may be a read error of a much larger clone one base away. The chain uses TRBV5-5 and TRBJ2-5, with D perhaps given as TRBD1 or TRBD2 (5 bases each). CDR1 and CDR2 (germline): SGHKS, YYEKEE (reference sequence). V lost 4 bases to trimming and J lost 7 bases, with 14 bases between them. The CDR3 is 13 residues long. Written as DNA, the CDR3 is TGTGCCAGCAGCATGGAAGAGAGGGGGACCCAGTACTTC. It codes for CASSMEERGTQYF.

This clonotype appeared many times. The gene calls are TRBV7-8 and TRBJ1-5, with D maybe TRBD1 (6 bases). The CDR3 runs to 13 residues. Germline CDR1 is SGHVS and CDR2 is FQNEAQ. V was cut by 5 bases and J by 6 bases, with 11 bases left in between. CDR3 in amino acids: CASSVNRAQPQHF. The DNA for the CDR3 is TGTGCCAGCAGCGTCAACAGGGCTCAGCCCCAGCATTTT.

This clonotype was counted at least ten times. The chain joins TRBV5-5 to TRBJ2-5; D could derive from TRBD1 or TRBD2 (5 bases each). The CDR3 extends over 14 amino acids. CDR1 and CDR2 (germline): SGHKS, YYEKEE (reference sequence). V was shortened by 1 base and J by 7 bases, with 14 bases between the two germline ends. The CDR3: CASSLPGDLGTQYF. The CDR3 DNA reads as TGTGCCAGCAGCTTGCCCGGGGACCTAGGGACCCAGTACTTC.

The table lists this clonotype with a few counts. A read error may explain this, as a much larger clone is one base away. CDR3 in amino acids: CASRGLGSEETQYF. The CDR3 nucleotides read TGTGCCAGCAGGGGACTTGGCTCGGAAGAGACCCAGTACTTC. J is TRBJ2-5 and V is TRBV12-3 or TRBV12-4; possible D gene TRBD2, 6 bases. The length of the CDR3 is 14 residues. V lost 6 bases, J lost 3 bases, and 14 bases lay in between.

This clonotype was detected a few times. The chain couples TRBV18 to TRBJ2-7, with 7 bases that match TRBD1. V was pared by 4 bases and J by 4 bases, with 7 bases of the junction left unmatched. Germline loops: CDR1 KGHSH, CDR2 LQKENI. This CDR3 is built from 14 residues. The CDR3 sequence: CASSLQGKVYEQYF. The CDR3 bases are TGTGCCAGCTCACTACAGGGGAAGGTTTACGAGCAGTACTTC.

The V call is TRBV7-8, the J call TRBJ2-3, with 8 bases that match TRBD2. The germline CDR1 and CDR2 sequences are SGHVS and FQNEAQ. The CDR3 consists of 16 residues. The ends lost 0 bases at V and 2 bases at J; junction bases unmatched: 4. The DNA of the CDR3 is TGTGCCAGCAGCTTAGCGGGCGGGGGGCACACAGATACGCAGTATTTT. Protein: CASSLAGGGHTDTQYF.

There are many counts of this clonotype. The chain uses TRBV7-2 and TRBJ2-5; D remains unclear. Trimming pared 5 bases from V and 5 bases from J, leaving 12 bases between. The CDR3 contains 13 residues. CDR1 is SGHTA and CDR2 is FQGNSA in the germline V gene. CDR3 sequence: CASSPAPGETQYF. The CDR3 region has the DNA TGTGCCAGCAGCCCCGCCCCCGGGGAGACCCAGTACTTC.

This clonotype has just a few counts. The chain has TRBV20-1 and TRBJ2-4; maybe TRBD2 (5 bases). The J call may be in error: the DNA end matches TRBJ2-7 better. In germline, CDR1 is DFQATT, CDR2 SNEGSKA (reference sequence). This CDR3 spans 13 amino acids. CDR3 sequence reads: CSASPGDSYEQYF. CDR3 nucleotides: TGCAGTGCTAGTCCCGGGGACTCCTACGAGCAGTACTTC.

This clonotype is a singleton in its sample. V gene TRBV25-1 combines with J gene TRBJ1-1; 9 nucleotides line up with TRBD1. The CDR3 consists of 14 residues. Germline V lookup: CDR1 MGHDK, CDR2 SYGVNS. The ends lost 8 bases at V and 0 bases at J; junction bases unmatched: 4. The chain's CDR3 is CASATGGMNTEAFF. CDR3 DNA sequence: TGTGCCAGCGCGACAGGGGGTATGAACACTGAAGCTTTCTTT.

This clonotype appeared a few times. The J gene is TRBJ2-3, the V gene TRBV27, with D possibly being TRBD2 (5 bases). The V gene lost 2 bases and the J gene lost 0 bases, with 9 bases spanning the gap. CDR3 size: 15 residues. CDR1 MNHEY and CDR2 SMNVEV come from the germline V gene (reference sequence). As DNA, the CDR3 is TGTGCCAGCAGTTTAACTAGTCCTAGCACAGATACGCAGTATTTT. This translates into CASSLTSPSTDTQYF.

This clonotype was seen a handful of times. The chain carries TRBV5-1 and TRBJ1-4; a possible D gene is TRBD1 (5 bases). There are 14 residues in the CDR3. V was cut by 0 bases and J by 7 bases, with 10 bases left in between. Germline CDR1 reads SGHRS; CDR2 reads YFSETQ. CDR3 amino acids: CASSLDGASEKLFF. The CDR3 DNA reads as TGCGCCAGCAGCTTGGATGGGGCTAGTGAAAAACTGTTTTTT.

CDR3 nucleotides: TGTGCCAGCAGCGCCTCCGGGACAGATAATTCACCCCTCCACTTT. Its protein product is CASSASGTDNSPLHF. The V call is TRBV7-9, the J call TRBJ1-6; TRBD1 matches 7 bases. The length of the CDR3 is 15 residues. Germline CDR1 and CDR2: SEHNR and FQNEAQ (reference sequence). The J segment lost 5 bases and the V segment lost 5 bases, leaving 6 bases of the junction unmatched.

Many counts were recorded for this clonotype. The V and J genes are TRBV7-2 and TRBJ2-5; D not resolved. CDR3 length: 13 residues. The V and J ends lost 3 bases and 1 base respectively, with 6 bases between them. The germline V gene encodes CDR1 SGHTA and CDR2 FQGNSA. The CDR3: CASSFAAQETQYF. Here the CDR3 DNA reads TGTGCCAGCAGCTTCGCAGCCCAAGAGACCCAGTACTTC.

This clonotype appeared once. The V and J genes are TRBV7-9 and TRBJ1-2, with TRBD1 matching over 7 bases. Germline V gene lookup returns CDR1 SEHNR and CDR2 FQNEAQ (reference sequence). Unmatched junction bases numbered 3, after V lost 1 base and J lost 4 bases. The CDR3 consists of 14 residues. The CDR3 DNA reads TGTGCCAGCAGCTTAGAGGGGGCACCCTATGGCTACACCTTC. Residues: CASSLEGAPYGYTF.

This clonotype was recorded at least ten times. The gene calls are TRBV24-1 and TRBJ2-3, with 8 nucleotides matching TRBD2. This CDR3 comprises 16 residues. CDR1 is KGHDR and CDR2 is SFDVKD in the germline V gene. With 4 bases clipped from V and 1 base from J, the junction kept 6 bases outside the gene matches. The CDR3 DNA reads TGTGCCACCAGTGACCCCGGACTAGCCGGCACAGATACGCAGTATTTT. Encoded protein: CATSDPGLAGTDTQYF.

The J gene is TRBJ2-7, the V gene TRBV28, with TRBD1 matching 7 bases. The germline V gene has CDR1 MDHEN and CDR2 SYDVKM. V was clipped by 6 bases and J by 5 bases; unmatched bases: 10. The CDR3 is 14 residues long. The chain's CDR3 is CASSPPTGFDEQYF. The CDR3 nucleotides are TGTGCCAGCAGCCCACCGACAGGGTTTGACGAGCAGTACTTC.

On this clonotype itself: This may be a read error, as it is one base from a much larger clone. Here the CDR3 DNA reads TGTGCCGGCAGCCAAGTGGGCCGTCCAGATACGCAGTATTTT. It specifies CAGSQVGRPDTQYF. The chain couples TRBV3-1 to TRBJ2-3; D is unclear. The length of the CDR3 is 14 residues. Germline CDR1 reads LGHDT; CDR2 reads YNNKEL (reference sequence).

Here the CDR3 DNA reads TGTGCCAGCAGAAAATACGAGGGACCTGAAGCTTTCTTT. Protein sequence: CASRKYEGPEAFF. The genes are TRBV6-5 and TRBJ1-1; tentatively, D is TRBD1 (5 bases). V was trimmed by 6 bases and J by 6 bases, leaving 14 bases between them. Germline CDR1 and CDR2: MNHEY and SVGAGI. This CDR3 is built from 13 residues.